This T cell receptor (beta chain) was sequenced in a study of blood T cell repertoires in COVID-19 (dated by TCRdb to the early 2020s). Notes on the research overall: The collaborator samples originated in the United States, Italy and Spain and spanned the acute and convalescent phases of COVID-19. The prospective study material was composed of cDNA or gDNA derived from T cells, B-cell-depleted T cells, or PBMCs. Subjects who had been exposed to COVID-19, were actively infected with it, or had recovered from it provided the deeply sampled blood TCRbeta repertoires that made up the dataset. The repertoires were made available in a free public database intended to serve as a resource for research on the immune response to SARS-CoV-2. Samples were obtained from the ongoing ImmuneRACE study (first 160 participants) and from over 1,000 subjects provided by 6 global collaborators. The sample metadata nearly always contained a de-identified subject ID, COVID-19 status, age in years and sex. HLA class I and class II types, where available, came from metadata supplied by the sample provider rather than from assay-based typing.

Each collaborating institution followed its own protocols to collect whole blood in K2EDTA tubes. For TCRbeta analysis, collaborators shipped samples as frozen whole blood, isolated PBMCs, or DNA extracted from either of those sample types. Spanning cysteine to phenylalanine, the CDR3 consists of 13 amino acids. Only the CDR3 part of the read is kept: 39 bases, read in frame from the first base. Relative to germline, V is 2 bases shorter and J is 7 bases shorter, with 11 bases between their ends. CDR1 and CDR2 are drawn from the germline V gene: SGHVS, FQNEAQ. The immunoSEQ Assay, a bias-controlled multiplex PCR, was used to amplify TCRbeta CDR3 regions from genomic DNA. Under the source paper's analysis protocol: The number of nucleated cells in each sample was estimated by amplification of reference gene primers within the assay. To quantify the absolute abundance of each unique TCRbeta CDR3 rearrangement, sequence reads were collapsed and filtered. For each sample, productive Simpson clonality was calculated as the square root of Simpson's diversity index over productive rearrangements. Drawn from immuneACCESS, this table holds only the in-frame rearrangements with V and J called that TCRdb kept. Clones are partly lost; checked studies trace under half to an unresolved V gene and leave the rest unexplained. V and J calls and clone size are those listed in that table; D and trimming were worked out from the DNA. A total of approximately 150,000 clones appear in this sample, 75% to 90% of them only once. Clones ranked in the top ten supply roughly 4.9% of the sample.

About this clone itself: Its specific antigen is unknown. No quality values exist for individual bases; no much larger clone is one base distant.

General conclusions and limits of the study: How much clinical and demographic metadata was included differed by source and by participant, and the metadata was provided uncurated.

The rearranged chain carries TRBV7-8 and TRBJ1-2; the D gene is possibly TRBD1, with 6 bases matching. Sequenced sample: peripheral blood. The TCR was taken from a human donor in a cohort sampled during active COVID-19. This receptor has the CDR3 CASSLLGAGGYTF. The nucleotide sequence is TGTGCCAGCAGCTTACTGGGGGCGGGTGGCTACACCTTC. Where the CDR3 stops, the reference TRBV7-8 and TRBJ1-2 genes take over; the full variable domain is GAGVSQSPRYKVAKRGQDVALRCDPISGHVSLFWYQQALGQGPEFLTYFQNEAQLDKSGLPSDRFFAERPEGSVSTLKIQRTQQEDSAVYLCASSLLGAGGYTFGSGTRLTVV.